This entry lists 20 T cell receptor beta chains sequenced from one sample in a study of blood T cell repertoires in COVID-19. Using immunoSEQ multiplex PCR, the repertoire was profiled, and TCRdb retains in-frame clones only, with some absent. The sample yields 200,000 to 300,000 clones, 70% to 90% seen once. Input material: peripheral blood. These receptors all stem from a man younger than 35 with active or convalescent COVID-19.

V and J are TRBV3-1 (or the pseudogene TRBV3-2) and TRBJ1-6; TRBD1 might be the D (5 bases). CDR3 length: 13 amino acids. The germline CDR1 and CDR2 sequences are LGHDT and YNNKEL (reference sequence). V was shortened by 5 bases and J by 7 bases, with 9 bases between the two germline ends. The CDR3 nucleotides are TGTGCCAGCAGCGGGGCAGGGAATTCACCCCTCCACTTT. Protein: CASSGAGNSPLHF.

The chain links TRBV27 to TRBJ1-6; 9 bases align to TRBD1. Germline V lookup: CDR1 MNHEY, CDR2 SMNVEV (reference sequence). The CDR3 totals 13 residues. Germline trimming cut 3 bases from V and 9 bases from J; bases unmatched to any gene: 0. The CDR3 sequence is CASSLGQGSPLHF. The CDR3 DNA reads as TGTGCCAGCAGTTTGGGACAGGGTTCACCCCTCCACTTT.

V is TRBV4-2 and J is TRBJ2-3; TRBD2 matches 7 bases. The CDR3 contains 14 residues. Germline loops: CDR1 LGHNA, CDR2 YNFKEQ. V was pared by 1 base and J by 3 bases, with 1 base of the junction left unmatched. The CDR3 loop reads CASSQGRGTDTQYF. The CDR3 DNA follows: TGTGCCAGCAGCCAAGGGCGGGGGACAGATACGCAGTATTTT.

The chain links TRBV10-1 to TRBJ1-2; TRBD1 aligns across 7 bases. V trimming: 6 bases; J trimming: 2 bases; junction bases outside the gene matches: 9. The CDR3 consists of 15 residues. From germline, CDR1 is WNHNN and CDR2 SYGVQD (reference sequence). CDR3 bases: TGCGCCAGCAGGGAGCCCGGGACAGAGAACTATGGCTACACCTTC. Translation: CASREPGTENYGYTF.

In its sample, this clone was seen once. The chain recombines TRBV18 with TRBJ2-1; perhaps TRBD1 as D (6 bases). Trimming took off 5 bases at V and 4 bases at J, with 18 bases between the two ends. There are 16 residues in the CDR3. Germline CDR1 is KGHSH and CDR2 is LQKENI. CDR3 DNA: TGTGCCAGCTCAACCCTGGGGGCGGCTCTGTACAATGAGCAGTTCTTC. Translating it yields CASSTLGAALYNEQFF. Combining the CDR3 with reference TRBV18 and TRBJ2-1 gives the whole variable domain NAGVMQNPRHLVRRRGQEARLRCSPMKGHSHVYWYRQLPEEGLKFMVYLQKENIIDESGMPKERFSAEFPKEGPSILRIQQVVRGDSAAYFCASSTLGAALYNEQFFGPGTRLTVL.

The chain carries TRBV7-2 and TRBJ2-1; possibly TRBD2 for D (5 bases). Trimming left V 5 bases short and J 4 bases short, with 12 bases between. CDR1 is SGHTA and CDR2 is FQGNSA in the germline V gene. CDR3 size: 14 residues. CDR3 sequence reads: CASSPAVVYNEQFF. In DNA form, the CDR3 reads TGTGCCAGCAGCCCAGCGGTCGTATACAATGAGCAGTTCTTC.

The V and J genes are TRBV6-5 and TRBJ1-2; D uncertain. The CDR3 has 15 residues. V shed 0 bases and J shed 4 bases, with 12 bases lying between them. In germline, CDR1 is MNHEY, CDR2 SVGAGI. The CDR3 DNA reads TGTGCCAGCAGTTACTCGGGCACCGCAATCTATGGCTACACCTTC. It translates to CASSYSGTAIYGYTF.

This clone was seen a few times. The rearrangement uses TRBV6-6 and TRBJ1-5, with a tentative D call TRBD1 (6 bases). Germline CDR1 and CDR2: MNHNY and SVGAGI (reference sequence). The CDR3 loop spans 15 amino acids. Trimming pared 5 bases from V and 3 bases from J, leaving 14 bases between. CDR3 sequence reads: CASSHHDRPNQPQHF. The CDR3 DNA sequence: TGTGCCAGCAGTCATCACGACAGGCCCAATCAGCCCCAGCATTTT.

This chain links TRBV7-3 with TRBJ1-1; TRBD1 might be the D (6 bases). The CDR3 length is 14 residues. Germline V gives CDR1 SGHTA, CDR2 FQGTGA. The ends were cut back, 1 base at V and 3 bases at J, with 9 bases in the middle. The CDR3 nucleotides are TGTGCCAGCAGCTTAAACAGGGAGTACACTGAAGCTTTCTTT. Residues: CASSLNREYTEAFF.

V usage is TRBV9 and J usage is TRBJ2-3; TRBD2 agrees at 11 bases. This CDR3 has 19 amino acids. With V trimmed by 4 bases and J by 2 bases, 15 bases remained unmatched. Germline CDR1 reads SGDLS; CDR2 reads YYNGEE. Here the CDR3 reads CASSPRGVTSGVITDTQYF. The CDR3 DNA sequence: TGTGCCAGCAGCCCGAGGGGGGTGACTAGCGGGGTGATCACAGATACGCAGTATTTT.

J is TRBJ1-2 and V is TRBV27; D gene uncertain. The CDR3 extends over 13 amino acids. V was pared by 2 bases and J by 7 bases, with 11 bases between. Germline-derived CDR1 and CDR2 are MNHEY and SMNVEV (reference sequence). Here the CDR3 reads CASSLAAGSGYTF. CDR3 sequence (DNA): TGTGCCAGCAGTTTAGCGGCGGGTTCTGGCTACACCTTC.

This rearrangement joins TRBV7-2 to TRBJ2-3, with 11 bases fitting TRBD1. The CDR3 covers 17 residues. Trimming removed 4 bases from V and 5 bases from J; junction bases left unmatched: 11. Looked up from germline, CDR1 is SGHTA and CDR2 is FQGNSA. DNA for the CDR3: TGTGCCAGCAGCTCGATGGACAGGGGGCTGTATTTAGATACGCAGTATTTT. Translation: CASSSMDRGLYLDTQYF.

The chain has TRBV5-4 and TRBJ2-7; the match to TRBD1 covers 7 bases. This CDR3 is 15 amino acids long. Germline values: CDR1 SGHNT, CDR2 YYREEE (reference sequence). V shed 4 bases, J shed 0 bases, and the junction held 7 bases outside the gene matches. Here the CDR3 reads CASSPPGTDSYEQYF. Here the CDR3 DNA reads TGTGCCAGCAGCCCTCCCGGGACAGACTCCTACGAGCAGTACTTC.

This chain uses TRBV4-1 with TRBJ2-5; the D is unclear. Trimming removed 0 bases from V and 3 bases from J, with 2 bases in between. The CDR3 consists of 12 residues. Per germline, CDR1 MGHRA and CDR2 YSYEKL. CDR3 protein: CASSQDKETQYF. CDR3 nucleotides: TGCGCCAGCAGCCAAGATAAAGAGACCCAGTACTTC.

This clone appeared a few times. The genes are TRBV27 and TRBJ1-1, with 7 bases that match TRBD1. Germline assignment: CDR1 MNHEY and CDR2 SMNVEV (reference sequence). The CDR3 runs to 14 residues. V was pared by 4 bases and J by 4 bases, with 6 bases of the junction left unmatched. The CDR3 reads CASSSKGQLTEAFF. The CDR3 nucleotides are TGTGCCAGCAGTTCCAAGGGACAGCTCACTGAAGCTTTCTTT.

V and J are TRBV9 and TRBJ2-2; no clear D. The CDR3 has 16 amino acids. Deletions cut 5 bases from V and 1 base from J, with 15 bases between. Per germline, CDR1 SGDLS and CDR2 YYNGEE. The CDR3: CASSMNLERNTGELFF. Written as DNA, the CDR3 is TGTGCCAGCAGTATGAACCTAGAGCGGAACACCGGGGAGCTGTTTTTT. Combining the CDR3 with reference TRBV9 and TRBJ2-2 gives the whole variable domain DSGVTQTPKHLITATGQRVTLRCSPRSGDLSVYWYQQSLDQGLQFLIQYYNGEERAKGNILERFSAQQFPDLHSELNLSSLELGDSALYFCASSMNLERNTGELFFGEGSRLTVL.

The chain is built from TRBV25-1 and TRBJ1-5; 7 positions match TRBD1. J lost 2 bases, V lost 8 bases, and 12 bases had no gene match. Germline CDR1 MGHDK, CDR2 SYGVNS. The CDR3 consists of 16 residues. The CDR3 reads CASAGRRGRGNQPQHF. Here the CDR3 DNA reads TGTGCCAGCGCCGGCCGAAGGGGGCGAGGCAATCAGCCCCAGCATTTT.

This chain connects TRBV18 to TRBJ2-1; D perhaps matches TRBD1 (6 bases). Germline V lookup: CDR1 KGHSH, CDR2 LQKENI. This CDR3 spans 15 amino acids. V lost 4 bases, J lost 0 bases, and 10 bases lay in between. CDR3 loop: CASSQTGDSYNEQFF. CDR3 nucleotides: TGTGCCAGCTCACAGACAGGAGACTCCTACAATGAGCAGTTCTTC.

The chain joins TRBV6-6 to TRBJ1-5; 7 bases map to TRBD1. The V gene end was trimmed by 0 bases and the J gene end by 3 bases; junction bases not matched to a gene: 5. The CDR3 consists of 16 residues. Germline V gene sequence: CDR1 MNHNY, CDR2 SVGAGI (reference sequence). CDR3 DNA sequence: TGTGCCAGCAGTTACTCTAGAGGGGGCGTCAATCAGCCCCAGCATTTT. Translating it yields CASSYSRGGVNQPQHF.

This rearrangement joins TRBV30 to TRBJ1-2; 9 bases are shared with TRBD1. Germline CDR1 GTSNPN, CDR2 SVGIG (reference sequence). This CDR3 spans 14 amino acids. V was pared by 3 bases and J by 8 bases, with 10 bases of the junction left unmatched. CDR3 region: CAWRVPGQGRGYTF. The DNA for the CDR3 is TGTGCCTGGAGGGTCCCGGGACAGGGCAGGGGCTACACCTTC.